The 16 T cell receptor beta chains in this list originate from one sample, sequenced in a study of T cells in Graves' hyperthyroidism and ophthalmopathy. Amplification yielded TCR beta CDR3 regions, with RNA transcripts as the source. TCR CDR3 underwent first-round RT-PCR with the HTBI primer set. Via MiXCR, TCRdb re-called the multiplex PCR reads, giving one row per CDR3 protein. The data show hundreds of thousands of distinct CDR3 sequences, approximately 23% seen once. Sample: blood. The receptors come from a woman aged 40 to 50 with Graves' ophthalmopathy.

This chain links TRBV20-1 with TRBJ2-5, with D perhaps TRBD1 or TRBD2 (5 bases each). Trimming stripped 2 bases from V and 5 bases from J, with 12 bases between. Germline CDR1 DFQATT, CDR2 SNEGSKA (reference sequence). This CDR3 contains 13 residues. The DNA for the CDR3 is TGCAGTGCTAGATTGACGGGGCAGGAGACCCAGTACTTC. It specifies CSARLTGQETQYF.

This clonotype was seen a few times. The chain uses TRBV5-4 and TRBJ2-4; D is perhaps TRBD2 (6 bases). The V gene's germline CDR1 is SGHNT and CDR2 YYREEE (reference sequence). Between the trimmed V and J ends, which lost 7 bases and 5 bases, there was a span of 19 bases. CDR3 size: 15 residues. CDR3 bases: TGTGCCAGCTCCGCCGGTGGGGGGTATCAAAACATTCAGTACTTC. It codes for CASSAGGGYQNIQYF. The complete variable domain, with remaining parts taken from reference TRBV5-4 and TRBJ2-4, reads ETGVTQSPTHLIKTRGQQVTLRCSSQSGHNTVSWYQQALGQGPQFIFQYYREEENGRGNFPPRFSGLQFPNYSSELNVNALELDDSALYLCASSAGGGYQNIQYFGAGTRLSVL.

This clonotype was recorded many times. V is TRBV12-3 or TRBV12-4 and J is TRBJ2-7; TRBD2 might be the D (5 bases). The CDR3 is 17 residues long. V was cut by 4 bases and J by 4 bases, with 23 bases left in between. CDR3 protein: CASSSETGSDNWYEQYF. CDR3 bases: TGTGCCAGCAGTTCCGAGACGGGGAGTGATAATTGGTACGAGCAGTACTTC.

This clonotype was found once. CDR3 DNA sequence: TGTGCCAGCAGTGAAGGCAGGGTTTTAGAGACCCAGTACTTC. This codes for CASSEGRVLETQYF. The gene calls are TRBV6-1 and TRBJ2-5; tentative D call: TRBD1 (5 bases). Between the trimmed V and J ends, which lost 1 base and 4 bases, there was a span of 10 bases. The CDR3 extends over 14 amino acids. Per germline, CDR1 MNHNS and CDR2 SASEGT.

This clonotype was picked up many times. The V gene is TRBV20-1, the J gene TRBJ2-7, with TRBD2 identical over 8 bases. The V segment lost 0 bases and the J segment 3 bases; nucleotides outside the gene matches: 10. Germline V gene data show CDR1 as DFQATT and CDR2 as SNEGSKA (reference sequence). The CDR3 contains 16 residues. The CDR3 sequence is CSARDPREGLNYEQYF. Here the CDR3 DNA reads TGCAGTGCTAGAGATCCCCGGGAGGGCCTAAACTACGAGCAGTACTTC.

This clonotype has a count of ten or more. The V gene is TRBV10-3, the J gene TRBJ1-1, with 7 positions matching TRBD1. The V segment lost 10 bases and the J segment 0 bases; nucleotides outside the gene matches: 5. There are 13 residues in the CDR3. CDR1 is ENHRY, CDR2 SYGVKD, per germline. The CDR3 DNA reads as TGTGCCACCAGACAGGGATTGAACACTGAAGCTTTCTTT. This codes for CATRQGLNTEAFF.

V usage is TRBV27 and J usage is TRBJ2-5; 14 nucleotides agree with TRBD2. V lost 6 bases, J lost 5 bases, and 5 bases stayed unmatched. Germline V gene lookup returns CDR1 MNHEY and CDR2 SMNVEV (reference sequence). CDR3 length: 15 residues. The CDR3 coding sequence is TGTGCCAGCAGGGGGACTAGCGGGAGTGGGGAGACCCAGTACTTC. Residues: CASRGTSGSGETQYF.

The J gene is TRBJ2-7, the V gene TRBV27, with TRBD2 matching over 10 bases. V shed 6 bases, J shed 6 bases, and the junction held 5 bases outside the gene matches. CDR1 is MNHEY and CDR2 is SMNVEV in the germline V gene (reference sequence). The CDR3 sequence is 13 residues long. In nucleotides, the CDR3 is TGTGCCAGCAGCACGGGACTAGCGCGCGAGCAGTACTTC. Protein: CASSTGLAREQYF.

Worth noting for this clonotype: With a much larger clone just one base away, this may be a read error. This chain connects TRBV29-1 to TRBJ2-7; possible D gene TRBD1, 8 bases. Germline-derived CDR1 and CDR2 are SQVTM and ANQGSEA. This CDR3 is built from 13 residues. The DNA of the CDR3 is TGCAGCGTTGAAATACAGGGGGGGTACGAGCATTACTTC. It codes for CSVEIQGGYEHYF.

The sample holds many counts of this clonotype. The chain is built from TRBV28 and TRBJ1-2; D call uncertain. Germline V lookup: CDR1 MDHEN, CDR2 SYDVKM. V dropped 5 bases and J dropped 4 bases, with 5 bases sitting between them. The CDR3 totals 11 residues. CDR3 sequence: CASSAVYGYTF. CDR3 coding DNA: TGTGCCAGCAGTGCAGTCTATGGCTACACCTTC.

The table lists this clonotype with many counts. The V gene is TRBV20-1, the J gene TRBJ1-2; TRBD1 aligns across 7 bases. Germline trimming cut 6 bases from V and 6 bases from J; bases unmatched to any gene: 10. From germline, CDR1 is DFQATT and CDR2 SNEGSKA (reference sequence). The CDR3 length is 13 residues. In DNA, the CDR3 is TGCAGTGCCCACCGCGACAGGGAAAATGGCTACACCTTC. This encodes CSAHRDRENGYTF.

This clonotype showed up just a few times. A single base separates this from a much larger clone, so it may be a read error. The J gene is TRBJ2-7, the V gene TRBV29-1; D possibly matches TRBD1 or TRBD2 (5 bases each). Trimming stripped 8 bases from V and 6 bases from J, with 14 bases between. CDR1 is SQVTM, CDR2 ANQGSEA, per germline. This CDR3 contains 11 residues. The CDR3 loop is CSIRDGSEQYF. In DNA, the CDR3 is TGCAGCATTCGGGACGGAAGCGAGCAGTACTTC.

Points on this clonotype: Germline is not matched at one junction end, which may reflect a read error. The genes are TRBV20-1 and TRBJ2-7; D may be TRBD1 (6 bases). Germline V gene sequence: CDR1 DFQATT, CDR2 SNEGSKA (reference sequence). This CDR3 has 16 residues. The CDR3 nucleotides are TGCAGTGCTAGCTCGTTACCCACGGACAGTTCCTACGAGCAGTCCTTC. It is translated as CSASSLPTDSSYEQSF.

This chain uses TRBV12-3 or TRBV12-4 with TRBJ2-2, with TRBD2 matching 8 bases. The CDR3 loop spans 14 amino acids. Trimming at V came to 8 bases and at J to 6 bases, leaving 8 bases not matched to a gene. CDR3 amino acids: CASGRLASSGELFF. The DNA for the CDR3 is TGTGCCAGCGGGAGACTAGCGTCATCCGGGGAGCTGTTTTTT.

The chain has TRBV20-1 and TRBJ2-7; D is perhaps TRBD1 or TRBD2 (6 bases each). There are 14 residues in the CDR3. CDR1 and CDR2 from the germline V gene are DFQATT and SNEGSKA (reference sequence). V was pared by 0 bases and J by 4 bases, with 13 bases between. CDR3 sequence reads: CSARDEGGHYEQYF. The DNA of the CDR3 is TGCAGTGCTAGAGATGAGGGGGGACATTACGAGCAGTACTTC.

This clonotype has a count of ten or more. This sequence joins TRBV28 and TRBJ1-6, with unresolved D. The V end lost 1 base, the J end lost 10 bases, and 2 bases lay between the germline ends. Germline CDR1 and CDR2: MDHEN and SYDVKM. The CDR3 covers 11 residues. CDR3 sequence reads: CASSLSSPLHF. The CDR3 DNA follows: TGTGCCAGCAGTTTATCCTCACCCCTCCACTTT.